A selection of T cell receptor beta chains follows, all from one sample in a study of blood T cell repertoires in COVID-19. Generated by immunoSEQ multiplex PCR, the TCRdb table keeps only in-frame clones and is missing some. The sample shows 120,000 to 150,000 clones, more than 75% of them seen only once. The material sequenced was peripheral blood. The source of these receptors is a human donor in a cohort sampled during active COVID-19. Both conserved end residues are part of each CDR3. The D gene is left open where the match is weak. Clone size is given for some rows only: seen once, a few or many times, or a class if the clone is expanded.

V gene,clone size,J gene,D gene,CDR3 DNA,CDR3 protein
TRBV11-3,.,TRBJ2-3,TRBD2,TGTGCCAGCAGCATCGGGACTAGCGGGGGGAGCACAGATACGCAGTATTTT,CASSIGTSGGSTDTQYF
TRBV7-9,.,TRBJ1-2,.,TGTGCCAGCAGCTCCCCTCCAGGGAACTATGGCTACACCTTC,CASSSPPGNYGYTF
TRBV19,.,TRBJ2-7,.,TGTGCCAGTAGTAGCGGCCTGTACGAGCAGTACTTC,CASSSGLYEQYF
TRBV7-2,.,TRBJ2-7,.,TGTGCCAGCAGCTTTTCCCCGAGCTCCTACGAGCAGTACTTC,CASSFSPSSYEQYF
TRBV12-2,.,TRBJ2-3,.,TGTGCAAGTCGCTTCGGACTAGCGGGGGACCACACAGATACGCAGTATTTT,CASRFGLAGDHTDTQYF
TRBV7-2,.,TRBJ2-1,TRBD1,TGTGCCAGCAGCTCGGGACAGGGTAGGCACAATGAGCAGTTCTTC,CASSSGQGRHNEQFF
TRBV30,.,TRBJ2-5,TRBD1,TGTGCCTGGACGGTTGGGGGACAGGGGACGGAGACCCAGTACTTC,CAWTVGGQGTETQYF
TRBV5-1,.,TRBJ2-7,.,TGCGCCAGCAGCTTGTCAGGGTCGGGCGAGCAGTACTTC,CASSLSGSGEQYF
TRBV4-2,.,TRBJ1-1,TRBD1,TGTGCCAGCAGCCAAACGACAGGGGGCTACACTGAAGCTTTCTTT,CASSQTTGGYTEAFF
TRBV4-1,.,TRBJ1-1,.,TGCGCCAGCAGCCAAGGACAGAACACTGAAGCTTTCTTT,CASSQGQNTEAFF
TRBV4-1,.,TRBJ2-6,.,TGCGCCAGCAGCCAACGGTCGGGGGAGATTTTCTCTGGGGCCAACGTCCTGACTTTC,CASSQRSGEIFSGANVLTF
TRBV9,.,TRBJ1-2,.,TGTGCCAGCAGCGTAGCTCCGGACATGAACTATGGCTACACCTTC,CASSVAPDMNYGYTF
TRBV3-1/TRBV3-2,.,TRBJ2-3,TRBD1,TGTGCCAGCAGCCATTGGGACAGGGGTAGTACGCAGTATTTT,CASSHWDRGSTQYF
TRBV4-2,.,TRBJ2-1,TRBD2,TGTGCCAGCAGCCATGCACTAGCGGGGAATGAGCAGTTCTTC,CASSHALAGNEQFF
TRBV14,.,TRBJ2-1,.,TGTGCCAGCAGCCAAGATCTAGGGGTTCGCTCCTACAATGAGCAGTTCTTC,CASSQDLGVRSYNEQFF
TRBV9,once,TRBJ2-2,TRBD2,TGTGCCAGCAGCGTAGGGGGGACTAGCGGCATCGGGGAGCTGTTTTTT,CASSVGGTSGIGELFF
TRBV15,.,TRBJ2-2,TRBD2,TGTGCCACCAGCTCGTGGGGGAAGACTAGCGGGAGCCTGGGCACCGGGGAGCTGTTTTTT,CATSSWGKTSGSLGTGELFF
TRBV10-2,.,TRBJ2-1,.,TGCGCCAGCAGTGAGTCGACATACTTAGGTGAGCAGTTCTTC,CASSESTYLGEQFF
TRBV19,.,TRBJ1-2,TRBD1,TGTGCCAGTAGTGAACAGGGGAACTATGGCTACACCTTC,CASSEQGNYGYTF
TRBV11-2,.,TRBJ1-1,.,TGTGCCAGCAGGTCAGGGTGGGGAAGCACTGAAGCTTTCTTT,CASRSGWGSTEAFF
TRBV11-2,once,TRBJ2-1,TRBD2,TGTGCCAGCAGCCCAGGACTAGCGGGGGGTTATGAGCAGTTCTTC,CASSPGLAGGYEQFF
TRBV19,.,TRBJ2-3,TRBD1,TGTGCCAGTAGTCGACAGGGGGGTACAGATACGCAGTATTTT,CASSRQGGTDTQYF
TRBV4-1,.,TRBJ1-6,.,TGCGCCAGCAGCCAACTCAGGGTTACCTATAATTCACCCCTCCACTTT,CASSQLRVTYNSPLHF
TRBV19,few,TRBJ2-5,.,TGTGCCAGTAGTCCCGGGAGTCAAGAGACCCAGTACTTC,CASSPGSQETQYF
TRBV28,.,TRBJ1-5,TRBD1,TGTGCCAGCAGCTCCGGGACAGGGTTTCAGCCCCAGCATTTT,CASSSGTGFQPQHF
TRBV6-5,.,TRBJ1-3,.,TGTGCCAGCACTACCGGACAGAACTCTGGAAACACCATATATTTT,CASTTGQNSGNTIYF
TRBV5-4,.,TRBJ1-6,TRBD1,TGTGCCAGCAGGCCGACAGGGGGAAATTCACCCCTCCACTTT,CASRPTGGNSPLHF
TRBV6-5,.,TRBJ1-6,.,TGTGCCAGCAAAGAACGCCTGGGGCCGAATTCACCCCTCCACTTT,CASKERLGPNSPLHF
TRBV3-1/TRBV3-2,.,TRBJ2-3,TRBD2,TGTGCCAGCAGCACGAACACCGGGACTAGCGGGGATTACACAGATACGCAGTATTTT,CASSTNTGTSGDYTDTQYF
TRBV4-1,.,TRBJ2-6,.,TGCGCCAGCAGCCAAATTCAGTTCTCTGGGGCCAACGTCCTGACTTTC,CASSQIQFSGANVLTF
TRBV7-9,.,TRBJ2-6,.,TGTGCCAGCAGCCTCTTATCCTCTGGGGCCAACGTCCTGACTTTC,CASSLLSSGANVLTF
TRBV4-1,once,TRBJ1-6,TRBD1,TGCGCCAGCAGCCAGGGACAGATCTCCTATAATTCACCCCTCCACTTT,CASSQGQISYNSPLHF
TRBV5-1,.,TRBJ1-1,.,TGCGCCAGCAGCCCGAGAACGACAGGGAACACTGAAGCTTTCTTT,CASSPRTTGNTEAFF
TRBV5-4,.,TRBJ2-5,TRBD1,TGTGCCAGCAGCTCCCAGGGGGCGTACGAGACCCAGTACTTC,CASSSQGAYETQYF
TRBV18,.,TRBJ2-1,.,TGTGCCAGCTCACCACTACATGGCTCCTACAATGAGCAGTTCTTC,CASSPLHGSYNEQFF
TRBV28,.,TRBJ2-7,.,TGTGCCAGCAGTTTAGGAGGTTACGAGCAGTACTTC,CASSLGGYEQYF
TRBV9,.,TRBJ1-5,.,TGTGCCAGCAGCGCCAAGAGCGCGGGAGATCAGCCCCAGCATTTT,CASSAKSAGDQPQHF
TRBV28,.,TRBJ2-5,TRBD1,TGTGCCAGCAGAGGGGGACAGGGATTTGGTGAGACCCAGTACTTC,CASRGGQGFGETQYF
TRBV7-3,few,TRBJ1-6,TRBD1,TGTGCCAGCAGAACGACAGGGGACAATTCACCCCTCCACTTT,CASRTTGDNSPLHF
TRBV6-6,.,TRBJ2-1,TRBD2,TGTGCCAGCAGTCCTCCGGGACTAGTGAAGTCTGAGCAGTTCTTC,CASSPPGLVKSEQFF
TRBV19,.,TRBJ2-2,.,TGTGCCAGTAGTATAGTTGGTCAGGTGACCGGGGAGCTGTTTTTT,CASSIVGQVTGELFF
TRBV5-1,.,TRBJ1-1,.,TGCGCCAGCAGCTTGGAGGGGATCGGGAACACTGAAGCTTTCTTT,CASSLEGIGNTEAFF
TRBV14,.,TRBJ2-5,TRBD2,TGTGCCAGCAGCCAAGGGACTAGCGGGGGCGGGGAGACCCAGTACTTC,CASSQGTSGGGETQYF
TRBV15,few,TRBJ1-2,TRBD1,TGTGCCACCAGCAGAGGGACAGGGGTTGGCTACACCTTC,CATSRGTGVGYTF
TRBV28,.,TRBJ2-7,TRBD2,TGTGCCAGCAGTCCCGGGACTATCCTCGCCGAGCAGTACTTC,CASSPGTILAEQYF
TRBV6-5,few,TRBJ2-5,TRBD2,TGTGCCAGCAGGATGGGACTAGCGGGCACAGAGACCCAGTACTTC,CASRMGLAGTETQYF
TRBV19,.,TRBJ2-3,.,TGTGCCAGTAGTACCCGACAATCTAGCACAGATACGCAGTATTTT,CASSTRQSSTDTQYF
TRBV19,.,TRBJ2-1,.,TGTGCCAGTAGTAGCGGGGGCCCCTACAATGAGCAGTTCTTC,CASSSGGPYNEQFF
TRBV3-1/TRBV3-2,.,TRBJ1-5,.,TGTGCCAGCAGCCAACAGGGGAAAGGTCAGCCCCAGCATTTT,CASSQQGKGQPQHF
TRBV3-1/TRBV3-2,.,TRBJ1-2,.,TGTGCCAGCAGCCAAGTTATTACAGCCTCATATGGCTACACCTTC,CASSQVITASYGYTF
TRBV18,.,TRBJ2-5,TRBD1,TGTGCCAGCTCATCTAGGTCCGGACAGGGAGGAGAGACCCAGTACTTC,CASSSRSGQGGETQYF
TRBV2,.,TRBJ1-5,TRBD1,TGTGCCAGCAGTGAAGACAGGGGGTTCAAGCCCCAGCATTTT,CASSEDRGFKPQHF
TRBV6-5,.,TRBJ1-5,.,TGTGCCAGCAGTACGCGGGGCGGCCAGCCCCAGCATTTT,CASSTRGGQPQHF
TRBV3-1/TRBV3-2,.,TRBJ1-3,TRBD1,TGTGCCAGCAGCCAAGCCCAGGGGGCTGCGGGAGGAAACACCATATATTTT,CASSQAQGAAGGNTIYF
TRBV11-2,.,TRBJ1-4,TRBD1,TGTGCCAGCAGCTGGACAGGGAGTCTTACTAATGAAAAACTGTTTTTT,CASSWTGSLTNEKLFF
TRBV15,.,TRBJ1-2,TRBD1,TGTGCCACCAGCAGGGGTCGGGACAGTCTCTATGGCTACACCTTC,CATSRGRDSLYGYTF
TRBV30,.,TRBJ1-1,.,TGTGCCTGGAGCCCGGAAGTCCAGGGCACTGAAGCTTTCTTT,CAWSPEVQGTEAFF
TRBV5-1,.,TRBJ1-5,TRBD1,TGCGCCAGCAGCTTGGGGGGGACAGGGGATCAGCCCCAGCATTTT,CASSLGGTGDQPQHF